The rows below give T cell receptor beta chains drawn from one sample of a study of blood T cell repertoires in COVID-19. Profiled with immunoSEQ multiplex PCR; TCRdb holds only in-frame clones, not every one. The sample includes tens of thousands of clones, about nine tenths of them seen just once. Material: peripheral blood. These receptors were obtained from a human donor in a cohort sampled during active COVID-19. CDR3s include the opening cysteine and the closing phenylalanine or tryptophan. The D gene is left open where the match is weak. Only some rows state a clone size, as once, few, many or a class for expanded clones.

CASSAPRDRIF | TGTGCCAGCAGCGCACCCCGGGACAGAATCTTC | TRBD1 | - | TRBJ2-7 | TRBV9
CSVGIGYGDTEAFF | TGCAGCGTAGGAATAGGGTACGGGGACACTGAAGCTTTCTTT | - | - | TRBJ1-1 | TRBV29-1
CASSPSQGSYGYTF | TGTGCCAGCAGCCCAAGCCAGGGTTCCTATGGCTACACCTTC | - | - | TRBJ1-2 | TRBV3-1/TRBV3-2
CASSQRSAQGLSNQPQHF | TGCGCCAGCAGCCAAAGATCGGCACAGGGTTTGAGCAATCAGCCCCAGCATTTT | - | - | TRBJ1-5 | TRBV4-1
CASRAGTGIGGETQYF | TGTGCCAGCAGGGCCGGGACAGGGATTGGGGGGGAGACCCAGTACTTC | TRBD1 | once | TRBJ2-5 | TRBV25-1
CASRVAGAETQYF | TGTGCCAGCAGAGTAGCGGGAGCAGAGACCCAGTACTTC | TRBD2 | - | TRBJ2-5 | TRBV6-5
CASSRPTGTSGRVEYF | TGTGCCAGCAGTCGACCAACCGGGACTAGCGGGAGGGTAGAGTACTTC | TRBD2 | once | TRBJ2-7 | TRBV2
CASRATSGPTNTGELFF | TGTGCCAGCAGAGCGACTAGCGGGCCAACGAACACCGGGGAGCTGTTTTTT | TRBD2 | - | TRBJ2-2 | TRBV9
CASSFAGNYGYTF | TGTGCCAGCAGCTTTGCGGGGAATTATGGCTACACCTTC | - | few | TRBJ1-2 | TRBV7-9
CATSRGGGLNTEAFF | TGTGCCACCAGCAGAGGGGGGGGCTTGAACACTGAAGCTTTCTTT | - | - | TRBJ1-1 | TRBV15
CASSLDGLAGREQYF | TGTGCCAGCAGCTTAGACGGACTAGCGGGAAGGGAGCAGTACTTC | TRBD2 | few | TRBJ2-7 | TRBV11-3
CASSPPDRPYETQYF | TGTGCCAGCTCACCACCGGACAGGCCTTATGAGACCCAGTACTTC | TRBD1 | - | TRBJ2-5 | TRBV18
CASSLLTGTKDQPQHF | TGTGCCAGCAGCTTACTTACCGGGACTAAAGATCAGCCCCAGCATTTT | - | - | TRBJ1-5 | TRBV5-6
CASSIAQGTQETQYF | TGTGCCAGTAGTATAGCGCAGGGTACTCAAGAGACCCAGTACTTC | - | - | TRBJ2-5 | TRBV19
CASTVGGTAKNIQYF | TGTGCCAGCACCGTGGGGGGGACGGCCAAAAACATTCAGTACTTC | TRBD2 | - | TRBJ2-4 | TRBV2
CASSLSGGNTEAFF | TGTGCCAGCAGTTTATCAGGGGGCAACACTGAAGCTTTCTTT | TRBD1 | - | TRBJ1-1 | TRBV6-5
CASSLDPAGGELFF | TGCGCCAGCAGCTTGGATCCGGCAGGCGGGGAGCTGTTTTTT | - | few | TRBJ2-2 | TRBV5-1
CASSLTSGTVGELFF | TGTGCCAGCAGCCTGACTAGCGGGACTGTCGGGGAGCTGTTTTTT | TRBD2 | - | TRBJ2-2 | TRBV7-9
CASSLSLSGRHTIYF | TGTGCCAGCAGTTTGTCCCTCTCAGGTCGCCACACCATATATTTT | - | - | TRBJ1-3 | TRBV27
CSVEGSGTLLGNEQFF | TGCAGCGTTGAAGGGTCGGGAACTCTACTAGGCAATGAGCAGTTCTTC | - | - | TRBJ2-1 | TRBV29-1
CATSEPGQGASGYTF | TGTGCCACCAGTGAGCCAGGACAGGGGGCGAGTGGCTACACCTTC | TRBD1 | - | TRBJ1-2 | TRBV24-1
CASSLLAYNEQFF | TGTGCCAGCAGCTTACTAGCCTACAATGAGCAGTTCTTC | - | once | TRBJ2-1 | TRBV7-2
CASSLNRNTEAFF | TGCGCCAGCAGCTTAAACAGGAACACTGAAGCTTTCTTT | - | once | TRBJ1-1 | TRBV5-1
CASSPTLQSNQPQHF | TGTGCCAGCAGCCCGACCCTACAGAGCAATCAGCCCCAGCATTTT | - | - | TRBJ1-5 | TRBV6-2/TRBV6-3
CASSLGPQDTYEQYF | TGCGCCAGCAGCTTGGGTCCACAGGACACCTACGAGCAGTACTTC | - | - | TRBJ2-7 | TRBV5-1
CASTHGGRETQYF | TGTGCCAGCACTCACGGAGGGCGAGAGACCCAGTACTTC | - | - | TRBJ2-5 | TRBV28
CASSRTGSGEFF | TGTGCCAGCAGCCGCACGGGGAGCGGGGAGTTCTTC | TRBD2 | - | TRBJ2-1 | TRBV3-1/TRBV3-2
CASSLEGGERVSYEQYF | TGTGCCAGCAGCTTGGAGGGGGGGGAAAGAGTCTCCTACGAGCAGTACTTC | - | once | TRBJ2-7 | TRBV5-6
CAPPPGVRGYTF | TGTGCCCCACCCCCAGGGGTCCGTGGCTACACCTTC | - | - | TRBJ1-2 | TRBV2
CASSLAQEEQPQHF | TGCGCCAGCAGCCTGGCACAGGAAGAACAGCCCCAGCATTTT | - | - | TRBJ1-5 | TRBV4-1
CASSLGPQGASTDTQYF | TGCGCCAGCAGCTTGGGGCCCCAGGGGGCTAGCACAGATACGCAGTATTTT | TRBD1 | - | TRBJ2-3 | TRBV5-1
CASSPGTLRGAFF | TGTGCCAGCAGTCCCGGGACTCTGAGGGGCGCTTTCTTT | - | - | TRBJ1-1 | TRBV12-3/TRBV12-4
CASSQDVYGTEAFF | TGCGCCAGCAGCCAAGATGTTTACGGCACTGAAGCTTTCTTT | - | - | TRBJ1-1 | TRBV4-3
CASSKGKLAGEKDEQFF | TGTGCCAGCAGCAAAGGTAAACTAGCGGGAGAAAAGGATGAGCAGTTCTTC | - | - | TRBJ2-1 | TRBV21-1
CASSFSRAYGYTF | TGTGCCAGCAGTTTTTCCAGGGCCTATGGCTACACCTTC | - | - | TRBJ1-2 | TRBV6-5
CASSSGTGDSRYEQYF | TGCGCCAGCAGTTCCGGGACAGGGGACTCTCGCTACGAGCAGTACTTC | TRBD1 | once | TRBJ2-7 | TRBV5-1
CASSSGLAGTNHEQFF | TGCGCCAGCAGCTCCGGACTAGCGGGGACCAACCATGAGCAGTTCTTC | TRBD2 | - | TRBJ2-1 | TRBV5-1
CAISASDVGDTQYF | TGTGCCATCAGTGCATCCGACGTCGGGGATACGCAGTATTTT | - | - | TRBJ2-3 | TRBV10-3
CASSENRGADTQYF | TGCGCCAGCAGTGAGAACAGGGGGGCGGATACGCAGTATTTT | TRBD1 | - | TRBJ2-3 | TRBV10-1
CASSLGQGMAGANVLTF | TGCGCCAGCAGCTTGGGGCAGGGGATGGCTGGGGCCAACGTCCTGACTTTC | - | - | TRBJ2-6 | TRBV5-1
CATSGGTGRTDTQYF | TGTGCCACCAGTGGAGGGACAGGGCGGACAGATACGCAGTATTTT | TRBD1 | - | TRBJ2-3 | TRBV24-1
CASSVDATINEQFF | TGTGCCAGCAGCGTAGATGCGACTATTAATGAGCAGTTCTTC | - | - | TRBJ2-1 | TRBV9
CASSHQTGGRAYEQYF | TGTGCCAGCAGCCACCAGACAGGCGGAAGGGCCTACGAGCAGTACTTC | - | few | TRBJ2-7 | TRBV14
CASSPETTGGEFF | TGTGCCAGCTCACCAGAGACGACGGGAGGGGAGTTCTTC | TRBD2 | once | TRBJ2-1 | TRBV18
CASSQVAGLGTDTQYF | TGTGCCAGCAGCCAAGTTGCGGGGCTGGGCACAGATACGCAGTATTTT | - | - | TRBJ2-3 | TRBV3-1/TRBV3-2
CASSLGGASNQPQHF | TGTGCCAGCAGTTTGGGGGGGGCTAGCAATCAGCCCCAGCATTTT | - | - | TRBJ1-5 | TRBV28
CASSSGGRAAETQYF | TGTGCCAGCAGCTCGGGAGGGAGGGCCGCGGAGACCCAGTACTTC | TRBD2 | - | TRBJ2-5 | TRBV7-2
CASITAQANQPQHF | TGTGCCAGCATAACGGCACAGGCCAATCAGCCCCAGCATTTT | - | - | TRBJ1-5 | TRBV6-5
CSVVVGGRGGEQYF | TGCAGCGTTGTTGTAGGGGGCAGAGGCGGCGAGCAGTACTTC | TRBD1 | - | TRBJ2-7 | TRBV29-1
CATSSGSSTGELFF | TGTGCCACCAGTAGCGGGAGTTCCACCGGGGAGCTGTTTTTT | TRBD2 | - | TRBJ2-2 | TRBV24-1
CAISDDERGAKDTQYF | TGTGCCATCAGTGATGATGAACGGGGAGCGAAAGATACGCAGTATTTT | - | - | TRBJ2-3 | TRBV10-3
CASTASGGTYEQYF | TGTGCCAGCACCGCTAGCGGGGGTACCTACGAGCAGTACTTC | TRBD2 | - | TRBJ2-7 | TRBV6-5
CATSRDQGGRYNEQFF | TGTGCCACCAGCAGAGATCAGGGCGGACGCTACAATGAGCAGTTCTTC | - | - | TRBJ2-1 | TRBV15
CATSRRQGRNEQFF | TGTGCCACCAGCAGACGACAGGGGCGAAATGAGCAGTTCTTC | TRBD1 | - | TRBJ2-1 | TRBV15
CASSDPDRGKEQYF | TGTGCCAGCAGTGACCCCGACAGGGGTAAAGAGCAGTACTTC | TRBD1 | - | TRBJ2-7 | TRBV25-1
CATLAGGRGTGELFF | TGTGCAACCTTAGCGGGCGGGCGTGGCACCGGGGAGCTGTTTTTT | TRBD2 | once | TRBJ2-2 | TRBV7-9
CASSRAANTGELFF | TGTGCCAGCAGTCGAGCGGCGAACACCGGGGAGCTGTTTTTT | - | - | TRBJ2-2 | TRBV6-5
CASSHLGREAEAFF | TGTGCCAGTAGTCACCTAGGACGGGAAGCCGAAGCTTTCTTT | - | - | TRBJ1-1 | TRBV19
CASSPGTSGHEQFF | TGTGCCAGCAGCCCCGGGACTAGTGGCCATGAGCAGTTCTTC | TRBD2 | - | TRBJ2-1 | TRBV4-2
CASSVSGKETQYF | TGTGCCAGCAGTGTTAGCGGGAAGGAGACCCAGTACTTC | TRBD2 | - | TRBJ2-5 | TRBV12-3/TRBV12-4